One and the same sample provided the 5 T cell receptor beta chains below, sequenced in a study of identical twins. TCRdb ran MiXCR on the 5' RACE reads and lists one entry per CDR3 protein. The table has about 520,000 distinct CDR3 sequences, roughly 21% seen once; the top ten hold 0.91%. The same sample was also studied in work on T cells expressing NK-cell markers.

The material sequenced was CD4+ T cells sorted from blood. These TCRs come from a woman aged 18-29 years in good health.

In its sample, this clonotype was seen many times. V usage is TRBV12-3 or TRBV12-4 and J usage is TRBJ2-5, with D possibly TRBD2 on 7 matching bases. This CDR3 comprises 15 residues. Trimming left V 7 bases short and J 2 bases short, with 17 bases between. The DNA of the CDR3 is TGTGCCAGCAAGAGGGACAAGGGAGGGCAAGAGACCCAGTACTTC. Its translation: CASKRDKGGQETQYF.

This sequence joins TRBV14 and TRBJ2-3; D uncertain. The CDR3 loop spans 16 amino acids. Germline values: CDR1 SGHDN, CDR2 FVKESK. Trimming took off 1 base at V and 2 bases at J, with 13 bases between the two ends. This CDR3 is CASSQGSSLLTDTQYF. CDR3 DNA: TGTGCCAGCAGCCAAGGCAGTAGTCTTCTCACAGATACGCAGTATTTT. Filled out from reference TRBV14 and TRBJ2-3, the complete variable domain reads EAGVTQFPSHSVIEKGQTVTLRCDPISGHDNLYWYRRVMGKEIKFLLHFVKESKQDESGMPNNRFLAERTGGTYSTLKVQPAELEDSGVYFCASSQGSSLLTDTQYFGPGTRLTVL.

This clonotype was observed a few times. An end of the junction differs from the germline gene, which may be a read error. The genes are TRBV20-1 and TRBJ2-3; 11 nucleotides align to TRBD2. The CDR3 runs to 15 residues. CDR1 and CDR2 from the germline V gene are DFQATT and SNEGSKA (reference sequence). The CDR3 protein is CSATLSGGGTDTRYF. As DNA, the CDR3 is TGCAGTGCTACTCTTAGCGGGGGGGGCACAGATACGCGGTATTTT.

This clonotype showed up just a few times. CDR3 coding DNA: TGTGCCAGCAGTCTGACGTTCGATACGCAGTATTTT. The encoded protein is CASSLTFDTQYF. This chain joins TRBV5-5 and TRBJ2-3; no definite D call. Looked up from germline, CDR1 is SGHKS and CDR2 is YYEKEE (reference sequence). The CDR3 loop spans 12 amino acids. Trimming removed 5 bases from V and 6 bases from J, with 10 bases in between.

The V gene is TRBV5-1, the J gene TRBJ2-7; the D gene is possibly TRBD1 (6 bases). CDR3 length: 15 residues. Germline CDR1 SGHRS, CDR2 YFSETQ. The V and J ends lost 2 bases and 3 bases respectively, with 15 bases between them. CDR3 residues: CASSLPGQGGYEQYF. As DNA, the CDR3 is TGCGCCAGCAGCTTACCGGGACAAGGGGGCTACGAGCAGTACTTC.